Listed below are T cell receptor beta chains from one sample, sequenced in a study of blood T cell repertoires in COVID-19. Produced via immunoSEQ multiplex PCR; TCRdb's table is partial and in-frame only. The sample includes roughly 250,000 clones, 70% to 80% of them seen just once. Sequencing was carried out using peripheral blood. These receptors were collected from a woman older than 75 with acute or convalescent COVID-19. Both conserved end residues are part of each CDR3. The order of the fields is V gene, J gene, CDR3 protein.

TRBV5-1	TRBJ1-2	CASHRGGQTNYGYTF
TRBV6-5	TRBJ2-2	CASSSFGGSTGELFF
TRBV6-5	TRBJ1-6	CASSKQGAVNSPLHF
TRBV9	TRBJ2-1	CASSVGLGTSGYNEQFF
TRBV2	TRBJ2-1	CASSGGASYNEQFF
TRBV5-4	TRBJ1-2	CASSGTARKGYTF
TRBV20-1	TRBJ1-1	CSARYVTEAFF
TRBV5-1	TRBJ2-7	CASSFNPGTGSYEQYF
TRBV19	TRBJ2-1	CASSMGASGRTEQFF
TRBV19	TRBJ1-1	CASSIRGVRVVDTEAFF
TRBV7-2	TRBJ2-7	CASSFIAGGYEQYF
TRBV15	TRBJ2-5	CATSRDTGTGRQETQYF
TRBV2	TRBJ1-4	CASSGAGGVEKLFF
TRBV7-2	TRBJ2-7	CASSPRDRVGKQYF
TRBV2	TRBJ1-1	CASSESMNTEAFF
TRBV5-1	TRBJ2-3	CASSFGLEGDTQYF
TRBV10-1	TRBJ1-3	CASSESLNRVWGNTIYF
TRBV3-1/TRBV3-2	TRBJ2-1	CASSQGAGPNEQFF
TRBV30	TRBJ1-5	CAWSVPGQSSNQPQHF
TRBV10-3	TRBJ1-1	CAISDHSGLNTEAFF
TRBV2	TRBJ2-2	CASAVGGDTGELFF
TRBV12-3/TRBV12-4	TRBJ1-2	CASSGTATYGYTF
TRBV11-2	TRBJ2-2	CASSLGGTSGAANTGELFF
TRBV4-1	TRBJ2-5	CASSQVKGLGETQYF
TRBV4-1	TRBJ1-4	CASSQVQGALGEKLFF
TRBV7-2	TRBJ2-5	CASSLELRGRGTQYF
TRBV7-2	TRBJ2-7	CASSRDRGFYEQYF
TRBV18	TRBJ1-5	CASSSDRNQPQHF
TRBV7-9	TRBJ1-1	CASSATATGAFF
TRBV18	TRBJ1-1	CASSRDRGGTEAFF
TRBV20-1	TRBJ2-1	CSAKGNRDLFF
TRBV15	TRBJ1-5	CATSRDNSNQPQHF
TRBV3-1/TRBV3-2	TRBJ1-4	CASSQDSRWGVGPNEKLFF
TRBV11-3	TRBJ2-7	CASSAGQTYEQYF
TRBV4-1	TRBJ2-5	CASSQGDRGQETQYF
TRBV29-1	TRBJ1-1	CSVIIGGFTEAFF
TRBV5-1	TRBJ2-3	CASSVPSGGGTDTQYF
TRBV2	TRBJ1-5	CASTETGGNQPQHF
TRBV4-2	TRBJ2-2	CASSQDTGQANTGELFF
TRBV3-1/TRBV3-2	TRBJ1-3	CASSQSPLRGNTIYF
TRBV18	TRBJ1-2	CASSPGGDYGYTF
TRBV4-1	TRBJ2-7	CASSQVGRGRTSYEQYF
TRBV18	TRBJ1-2	CASSPGQGVYGYTF